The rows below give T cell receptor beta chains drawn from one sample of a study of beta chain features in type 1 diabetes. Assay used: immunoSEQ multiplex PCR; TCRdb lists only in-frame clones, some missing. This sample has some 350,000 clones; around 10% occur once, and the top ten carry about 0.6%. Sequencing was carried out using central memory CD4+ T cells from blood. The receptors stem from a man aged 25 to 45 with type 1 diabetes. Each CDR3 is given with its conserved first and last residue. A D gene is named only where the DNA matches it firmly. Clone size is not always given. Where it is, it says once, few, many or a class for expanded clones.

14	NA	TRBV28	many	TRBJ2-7	CASSSPGVRGEQYF	TGTGCCAGCAGTTCCCCCGGAGTCCGGGGCGAGCAGTACTTC
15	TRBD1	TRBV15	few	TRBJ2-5	CATSRGRTGEETQYF	TGTGCCACCAGCAGGGGACGGACAGGGGAAGAGACCCAGTACTTC
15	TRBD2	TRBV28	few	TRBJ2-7	CASRRAAGGTYEQYF	TGTGCCAGCAGGCGAGCAGCGGGAGGCACCTACGAGCAGTACTTC
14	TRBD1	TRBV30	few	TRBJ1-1	CAWSPSTGDPEAFF	TGTGCCTGGAGTCCTTCGACAGGGGACCCTGAAGCTTTCTTT
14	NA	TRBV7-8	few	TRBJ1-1	CASSPQQGGTEAFF	TGTGCCAGCAGCCCCCAACAGGGTGGGACTGAAGCTTTCTTT
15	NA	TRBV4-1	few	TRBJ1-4	CASSQSGKPNEKLFF	TGCGCCAGCAGCCAATCTGGGAAACCGAATGAAAAACTGTTTTTT
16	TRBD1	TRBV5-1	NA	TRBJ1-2	CASSLGAQGANYGYTF	TGCGCCAGCAGCTTGGGAGCCCAGGGGGCTAACTATGGCTACACCTTC
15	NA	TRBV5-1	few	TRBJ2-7	CASSLEAGSSYEQYF	TGCGCCAGCAGCTTGGAGGCAGGGAGCTCCTACGAGCAGTACTTC
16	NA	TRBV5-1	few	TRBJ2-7	CASSLEPGPPFIEQYF	TGCGCCAGCAGCTTGGAACCGGGACCACCGTTTATCGAGCAGTACTTC
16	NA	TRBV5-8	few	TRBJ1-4	CASSLYTYATNEKLFF	TGTGCCAGCAGCTTATATACATATGCAACTAATGAAAAACTGTTTTTT
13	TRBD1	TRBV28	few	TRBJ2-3	CAALTGGADTQYF	TGTGCCGCGCTTACAGGGGGCGCCGATACGCAGTATTTT
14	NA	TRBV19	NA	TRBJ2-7	CASSIQQRTYEQYF	TGTGCCAGTAGTATCCAGCAAAGAACCTACGAGCAGTACTTC
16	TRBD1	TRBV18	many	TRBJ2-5	CASSPPKTGGWETQYF	TGTGCCAGCTCACCTCCCAAGACAGGGGGCTGGGAGACCCAGTACTTC
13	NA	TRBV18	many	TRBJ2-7	CASSRESSYEQYF	TGTGCCAGCTCGAGGGAAAGCTCCTACGAGCAGTACTTC
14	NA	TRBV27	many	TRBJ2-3	CASRQAFSTDTQYF	TGTGCCAGCAGACAAGCGTTCAGCACAGATACGCAGTATTTT
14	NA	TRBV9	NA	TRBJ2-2	CASSVVANTGELFF	TGTGCCAGCAGCGTAGTGGCGAACACCGGGGAGCTGTTTTTT
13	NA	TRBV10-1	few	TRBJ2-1	CASSDQFLNEQFF	TGCGCCAGCAGTGACCAGTTCCTCAATGAGCAGTTCTTC
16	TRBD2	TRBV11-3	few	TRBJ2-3	CASSHGDYRYTDTQYF	TGTGCCAGCAGCCATGGGGACTACAGATACACAGATACGCAGTATTTT
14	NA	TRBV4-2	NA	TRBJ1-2	CASSQAGNNYGYTF	TGTGCCAGCAGCCAAGCTGGGAATAACTATGGCTACACCTTC
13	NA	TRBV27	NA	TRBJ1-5	CASSPRGSQPQHF	TGTGCCAGCAGCCCCAGGGGAAGTCAGCCCCAGCATTTT
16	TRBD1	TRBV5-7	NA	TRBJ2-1	CASSWRTGGTGEEQFF	TGTGCCAGCAGCTGGAGGACAGGGGGCACAGGTGAGGAGCAGTTCTTC
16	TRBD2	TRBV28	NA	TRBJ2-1	CASSSPTSGTRNEQFF	TGTGCCAGCAGTTCGCCGACTAGCGGGACGAGGAATGAGCAGTTCTTC
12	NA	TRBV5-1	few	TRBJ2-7	CASRYGTHEQYF	TGCGCCAGCAGATATGGGACACACGAGCAGTACTTC
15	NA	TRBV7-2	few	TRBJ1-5	CASSEQPGSNQPQHF	TGTGCCAGCAGCGAACAACCAGGATCCAATCAGCCCCAGCATTTT
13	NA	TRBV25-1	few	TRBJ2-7	CASSPMGFYEQYF	TGTGCCAGCAGTCCCATGGGTTTCTACGAGCAGTACTTC
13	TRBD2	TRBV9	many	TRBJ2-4	CASSVGLAGEKYF	TGTGCCAGCAGCGTCGGACTAGCGGGAGAGAAGTACTTC
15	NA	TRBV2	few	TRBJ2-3	CASSAERSSTDTQYF	TGTGCCAGCAGTGCCGAGAGAAGTAGTACAGATACGCAGTATTTT
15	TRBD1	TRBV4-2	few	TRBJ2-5	CASSQLGQGEETQYF	TGTGCCAGCAGCCAGCTAGGGCAGGGGGAAGAGACCCAGTACTTC
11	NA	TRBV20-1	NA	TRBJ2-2	CSAQDTGELFF	TGCAGTGCTCAGGACACCGGGGAGCTGTTTTTT
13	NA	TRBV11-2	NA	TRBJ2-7	CASSSDNTYEQYF	TGTGCCAGCAGCTCCGACAATACCTACGAGCAGTACTTC
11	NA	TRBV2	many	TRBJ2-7	CASSASYEQYF	TGTGCCAGCTCGGCATCCTACGAGCAGTACTTC
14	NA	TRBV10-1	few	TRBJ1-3	CASSERPGGNTIYF	TGCGCCAGCAGTGAGCGGCCAGGAGGAAACACCATATATTTT
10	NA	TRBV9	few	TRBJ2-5	CASSYETQYF	TGTGCCAGCAGCTACGAGACCCAGTACTTC
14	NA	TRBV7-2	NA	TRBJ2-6	CASSLTSGANVLTF	TGTGCCAGCAGCCTTACCTCTGGGGCCAACGTCCTGACTTTC
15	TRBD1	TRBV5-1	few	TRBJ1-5	CASSPLGTGGQPQHF	TGCGCCAGCAGCCCACTCGGGACAGGGGGTCAGCCCCAGCATTTT
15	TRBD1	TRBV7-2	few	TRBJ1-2	CASSLVEGQLYGYTF	TGTGCCAGCAGCTTAGTGGAGGGACAGCTGTATGGCTACACCTTC
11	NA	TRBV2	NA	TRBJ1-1	CASSEDRQAFF	TGTGCCAGCAGTGAGGACAGACAAGCTTTCTTT
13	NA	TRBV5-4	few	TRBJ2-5	CASRHDFQETQYF	TGTGCCAGCAGGCATGACTTCCAAGAGACCCAGTACTTC
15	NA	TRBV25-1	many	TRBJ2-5	CASSQGAGGEETQYF	TGTGCCAGCAGCCAGGGGGCGGGGGGAGAGGAGACCCAGTACTTC
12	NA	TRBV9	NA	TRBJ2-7	CASSSSISEQYF	TGTGCCAGCAGCTCCTCTATCAGCGAGCAGTACTTC
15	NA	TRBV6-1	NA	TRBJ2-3	CASSAARAGTDTQYF	TGTGCCAGCAGTGCGGCCCGCGCTGGCACAGATACGCAGTATTTT
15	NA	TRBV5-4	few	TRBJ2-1	CASSQRQQASPEQFF	TGTGCCAGCAGCCAGCGTCAGCAGGCTTCACCTGAGCAGTTCTTC
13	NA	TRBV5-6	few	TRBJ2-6	CASSLFGANVLTF	TGTGCCAGCAGCCTCTTTGGGGCCAACGTCCTGACTTTC